Below are 20 T cell receptor beta chains sequenced from a single sample in a study of T cell responses to AZD1222 COVID-19 vaccine. Sequencing was performed with immunoSEQ multiplex PCR; in TCRdb, only in-frame clones are kept and a portion is missing. The table lists around 100,000 clones, roughly 86% of them singletons. The sample here was peripheral blood, taken on day 0 of AZD1222 vaccination. All receptors derive from an adult in good health.

The chain links TRBV11-1 to TRBJ1-1; 8 bases are a match to TRBD1. This CDR3 comprises 13 residues. The V gene's germline CDR1 is SGHAT and CDR2 FQDESV (reference sequence). Germline trimming cut 4 bases from V and 4 bases from J; bases unmatched to any gene: 2. The CDR3 DNA sequence: TGTGCCAGCAGCTCCGACAGGGGCACTGAAGCTTTCTTT. Translation gives CASSSDRGTEAFF.

The chain couples TRBV9 to TRBJ2-5, with 13 bases that match TRBD2. J gave up 5 bases and V 3 bases, and 1 base lay outside the gene matches. This CDR3 is 14 amino acids long. Germline CDR1 and CDR2: SGDLS and YYNGEE. CDR3 sequence reads: CASSGTSGGETQYF. Written as DNA, the CDR3 is TGTGCCAGCAGCGGGACTAGCGGGGGTGAGACCCAGTACTTC.

The rearrangement links TRBV9 to TRBJ1-1; the D gene is possibly TRBD1 (5 bases). This CDR3 contains 14 residues. The V gene lost 0 bases and the J gene lost 1 base, with 7 bases spanning the gap. Germline-derived CDR1 and CDR2 are SGDLS and YYNGEE. In DNA, the CDR3 is TGTGCCAGCAGCGTAGGGGGGTGGAACACTGAAGCTTTCTTT. Protein: CASSVGGWNTEAFF.

In this sample, this clone turned up a few times. The chain combines TRBV5-6 with TRBJ1-6; TRBD1 is a possible D gene (5 bases). This CDR3 is 17 amino acids long. CDR1 SGHDT and CDR2 YYEEEE come from the germline V gene. With 0 bases removed from V and 0 bases from J, the gap between germline ends came to 10 bases. The CDR3 protein is CASSLGPGPSYNSPLHF. The CDR3 coding sequence is TGTGCCAGCAGCTTGGGGCCAGGGCCCTCCTATAATTCACCCCTCCACTTT. Drawing the rest from reference TRBV5-6 and TRBJ1-6, the complete variable domain is DAGVTQSPTHLIKTRGQQVTLRCSPKSGHDTVSWYQQALGQGPQFIFQYYEEEERQRGNFPDRFSGHQFPNYSSELNVNALLLGDSALYLCASSLGPGPSYNSPLHFGNGTRLTVT.

This chain joins TRBV18 and TRBJ1-4; TRBD1 matches at 9 bases. This CDR3 spans 13 amino acids. CDR1 and CDR2 (germline): KGHSH, LQKENI. After removal of 6 bases from V and 7 bases from J, the junction contained 3 bases not matched to a gene. In nucleotides, the CDR3 is TGTGCCAGCTCCCGGGACAGGGTTGAAAAACTGTTTTTT. It encodes CASSRDRVEKLFF.

This clone appeared a single time. The V gene is TRBV5-6, the J gene TRBJ1-6; 9 nucleotides line up with TRBD1. The trim removed 4 bases at V and 7 bases at J, leaving 9 bases unmatched. The CDR3 length is 16 residues. CDR1 and CDR2 (germline): SGHDT, YYEEEE. CDR3 sequence (DNA): TGTGCCAGCAGCCCAGACAGGGGGGAGATGAATTCACCCCTCCACTTT. Translating it yields CASSPDRGEMNSPLHF. The whole variable domain, remainder taken from reference TRBV5-6 and TRBJ1-6, is DAGVTQSPTHLIKTRGQQVTLRCSPKSGHDTVSWYQQALGQGPQFIFQYYEEEERQRGNFPDRFSGHQFPNYSSELNVNALLLGDSALYLCASSPDRGEMNSPLHFGNGTRLTVT.

The CDR3 loop is CASSLAGQPTTNEKLFF. DNA for the CDR3: TGCGCCAGCAGCTTAGCGGGACAGCCTACAACTAATGAAAAACTGTTTTTT. The chain joins TRBV5-1 to TRBJ1-4; 7 bases are a match to TRBD1. Germline lookup yields CDR1 SGHRS and CDR2 YFSETQ. Losses at the gene ends were 2 bases for V and 0 bases for J; bases not matched to a gene: 7. The CDR3 covers 17 residues.

V and J are TRBV19 and TRBJ1-4; D not certain. The CDR3 runs to 15 residues. CDR1 and CDR2 (germline): LNHDA, SQIVND (reference sequence). With 7 bases removed from V and 5 bases from J, the gap between germline ends came to 17 bases. The CDR3 DNA sequence: TGTGCCAGTATTGGCCGGACGGGCCAAAATGAAAAACTGTTTTTT. Amino acids: CASIGRTGQNEKLFF.

This chain joins TRBV7-2 and TRBJ1-6, with no clear D. Trimming took off 1 base at V and 9 bases at J, with 4 bases between the two ends. The germline V gene has CDR1 SGHTA and CDR2 FQGNSA. The length of the CDR3 is 12 residues. The CDR3 loop reads CASSLEGSPLHF. DNA for the CDR3: TGTGCCAGCAGCTTAGAAGGTTCACCCCTCCACTTT.

V gene TRBV3-1 (or the pseudogene TRBV3-2) combines with J gene TRBJ2-5; 7 positions match TRBD2. CDR1 and CDR2 from the germline V gene are LGHDT and YNNKEL (reference sequence). V was pared by 1 base and J by 10 bases, with 3 bases of the junction left unmatched. The CDR3 loop spans 12 amino acids. CDR3 coding DNA: TGTGCCAGCAGCCAAGTTTGGGAGGGCCAGTACTTC. As protein: CASSQVWEGQYF.

This clone was seen just once. This chain links TRBV7-2 with TRBJ1-3, with D possibly matching TRBD1 (5 bases). V lost 2 bases, J lost 4 bases, and 9 bases lay in between. CDR1 and CDR2 from the germline V gene are SGHTA and FQGNSA. This CDR3 is 14 amino acids long. CDR3 DNA sequence: TGTGCCAGCAGCTTATCAGGGTCCGGAAACACCATATATTTT. This sequence encodes CASSLSGSGNTIYF. Full variable domain (rest looked up from reference TRBV7-2 and TRBJ1-3): GAGVSQSPSNKVTEKGKDVELRCDPISGHTALYWYRQSLGQGLEFLIYFQGNSAPDKSGLPSDRFSAERTGGSVSTLTIQRTQQEDSAVYLCASSLSGSGNTIYFGEGSWLTVV.

This rearrangement joins TRBV7-2 to TRBJ2-1, with a possible D match to TRBD1 (5 bases). The CDR3 length is 16 residues. In germline, CDR1 is SGHTA, CDR2 FQGNSA. Trimming left V 0 bases short and J 0 bases short, with 9 bases between. CDR3 DNA sequence: TGTGCCAGCAGCTTAGCGCTGACAGTCTCCTACAATGAGCAGTTCTTC. It codes for CASSLALTVSYNEQFF. The full variable domain, in which reference TRBV7-2 and TRBJ2-1 provide the parts outside the CDR3, is GAGVSQSPSNKVTEKGKDVELRCDPISGHTALYWYRQSLGQGLEFLIYFQGNSAPDKSGLPSDRFSAERTGGSVSTLTIQRTQQEDSAVYLCASSLALTVSYNEQFFGPGTRLTVL.

V and J are TRBV7-9 and TRBJ2-7; D might be TRBD1 (6 bases). Germline lookup yields CDR1 SEHNR and CDR2 FQNEAQ (reference sequence). This CDR3 is 14 amino acids long. Trimming removed 2 bases at V and 3 bases at J, with 11 bases between. The CDR3 loop is CASSLIGQHYEQYF. The CDR3 bases are TGTGCCAGCAGCTTAATCGGACAGCACTACGAGCAGTACTTC.

This clone was detected a few times. This chain uses TRBV10-3 with TRBJ2-3; 10 nucleotides align to TRBD2. There are 13 residues in the CDR3. The V segment lost 8 bases and the J segment 4 bases; nucleotides outside the gene matches: 3. Looked up from germline, CDR1 is ENHRY and CDR2 is SYGVKD. The CDR3 sequence: CAILAGEADTQYF. CDR3 bases: TGTGCCATCCTAGCGGGAGAGGCAGATACGCAGTATTTT.

V and J are TRBV7-2 and TRBJ2-3; 11 bases agree with TRBD1. The CDR3 contains 15 residues. The germline V gene has CDR1 SGHTA and CDR2 FQGNSA. The V segment lost 4 bases and the J segment 5 bases; nucleotides outside the gene matches: 5. CDR3: CASSSGTGGIDTQYF. CDR3 sequence (DNA): TGTGCCAGCAGCTCGGGGACAGGGGGGATAGATACGCAGTATTTT. Together with reference TRBV7-2 and TRBJ2-3, the CDR3 gives the full variable domain: GAGVSQSPSNKVTEKGKDVELRCDPISGHTALYWYRQSLGQGLEFLIYFQGNSAPDKSGLPSDRFSAERTGGSVSTLTIQRTQQEDSAVYLCASSSGTGGIDTQYFGPGTRLTVL.

This rearrangement joins TRBV27 to TRBJ2-7; D not certain. Germline-derived CDR1 and CDR2 are MNHEY and SMNVEV (reference sequence). V was clipped by 2 bases and J by 3 bases, with 14 bases between them. The CDR3 length is 15 residues. CDR3 DNA sequence: TGTGCCAGCAGTTTAGGACCGGTCTCTAGCTACGAGCAGTACTTC. Translating gives CASSLGPVSSYEQYF.

This chain connects TRBV4-3 to TRBJ2-1, with unresolved D. The CDR3 contains 16 residues. Trimming pared 0 bases from V and 4 bases from J, leaving 13 bases between. CDR1 and CDR2 from the germline V gene are LGHNA and YSLEER. Here the CDR3 reads CASSQDVGQYYNEQFF. The DNA of the CDR3 is TGCGCCAGCAGCCAAGACGTAGGGCAGTATTACAATGAGCAGTTCTTC.

This rearrangement joins TRBV2 to TRBJ2-3, with 10 bases identical to TRBD2. CDR3 length equals 16 residues. Germline CDR1 SNHLY, CDR2 FYNNEI. V shed 5 bases and J 2 bases; nucleotides not matched to a gene: 7. The CDR3 DNA follows: TGTGCCAGCAGTCCACGAGCGGGGGGGCCCACAGATACGCAGTATTTT. Protein product: CASSPRAGGPTDTQYF. Based on the CDR3 plus reference TRBV2 and TRBJ2-3, the full variable domain is EPEVTQTPSHQVTQMGQEVILRCVPISNHLYFYWYRQILGQKVEFLVSFYNNEISEKSEIFDDQFSVERPDGSNFTLKIRSTKLEDSAMYFCASSPRAGGPTDTQYFGPGTRLTVL.

The chain combines TRBV29-1 with TRBJ1-2; no clear D gene. Germline-derived CDR1 and CDR2 are SQVTM and ANQGSEA. Deletions cut 1 base from V and 8 bases from J, with 14 bases between. There are 13 residues in the CDR3. The CDR3 bases are TGCAGCGTTGAAGTATGGCAGGATTACGGCTACACCTTC. The encoded protein is CSVEVWQDYGYTF. Filled out from reference TRBV29-1 and TRBJ1-2, the complete variable domain reads SAVISQKPSRDICQRGTSLTIQCQVDSQVTMMFWYRQQPGQSLTLIATANQGSEATYESGFVIDKFPISRPNLTFSTLTVSNMSPEDSSIYLCSVEVWQDYGYTFGSGTRLTVV.

The sample holds one count of this clone. V and J are TRBV5-6 and TRBJ1-1, with D uncertain. The CDR3 consists of 14 residues. Trimming cost V 0 bases and J 1 base, with 7 bases left between them. Germline V lookup: CDR1 SGHDT, CDR2 YYEEEE. Written as DNA, the CDR3 is TGTGCCAGCAGCTTGGAGCGAAGGAACACTGAAGCTTTCTTT. As protein: CASSLERRNTEAFF.